Listed below are T cell receptor beta chains from one sample, sequenced in a study of blood T cell repertoires in COVID-19. TCRdb keeps only in-frame clones here, not all; method: immunoSEQ multiplex PCR. The sample has 490,000 or so clones, around 85% seen once. The sample consisted of PBMCs or T cells enriched from blood (not recorded which). These receptors were collected from a woman aged 55-69 years who had recovered from COVID-19. Both conserved end residues are trimmed from each CDR3.

J gene: TRBJ1-1
V gene: TRBV27
CDR3 protein: ASSSISGTPKAF

J gene: TRBJ1-2
V gene: TRBV28
CDR3 protein: ASSMGQNYGYT

J gene: TRBJ1-1
V gene: TRBV4-2
CDR3 protein: ASSQDRDTEAF

J gene: TRBJ1-4
V gene: TRBV18
CDR3 protein: ASSPVPVPWGPTNEKLF

J gene: TRBJ1-2
V gene: TRBV4-2
CDR3 protein: ASSQGQGDGYT

J gene: TRBJ1-3
V gene: TRBV5-6
CDR3 protein: ASSPEGSGNTIY

J gene: TRBJ1-4
V gene: TRBV3-1/TRBV3-2
CDR3 protein: ASSLHTNNEKLF

J gene: TRBJ1-2
V gene: TRBV5-4
CDR3 protein: ASSSGQADYGYT

J gene: TRBJ1-1
V gene: TRBV28
CDR3 protein: ASRGQGFREAF

J gene: TRBJ2-7
V gene: TRBV5-1
CDR3 protein: ASRRTSGGREQY

J gene: TRBJ2-6
V gene: TRBV19
CDR3 protein: ASSIGVTAGGANVLT

J gene: TRBJ1-5
V gene: TRBV6-5
CDR3 protein: ASSRTGDLNQPQH

J gene: TRBJ1-4
V gene: TRBV2
CDR3 protein: ASMRGGLGEKLF

J gene: TRBJ1-1
V gene: TRBV5-1
CDR3 protein: ASSGGDGNTEAF

J gene: TRBJ2-7
V gene: TRBV7-8
CDR3 protein: ASSAGSGGSYEQY

J gene: TRBJ2-5
V gene: TRBV11-2
CDR3 protein: ASSTLDRAGGTQY

J gene: TRBJ1-3
V gene: TRBV30
CDR3 protein: AWRTGYYGNTIY

J gene: TRBJ1-4
V gene: TRBV6-5
CDR3 protein: ASSSLGATNEKLF